The 9 T cell receptor beta chains reported below all come from one sample, sequenced in a study of T cells after yellow fever vaccination. TCRdb called the 5' RACE reads again in MiXCR, with one record for every CDR3 protein. Altogether some 350,000 distinct CDR3 sequences are present, approximately 4.2% being singletons, with the ten largest covering 20% to 25%. The sample consisted of PBMCs, taken 5 days after the yellow fever booster vaccination. The receptors shown here come from a man aged 18-30 years who received the YFV17D yellow fever vaccine.

The chain carries TRBV4-3 and TRBJ2-5, with D possibly matching TRBD2 (8 bases). The CDR3 consists of 18 residues. Germline V gene sequence: CDR1 LGHNA, CDR2 YSLEER. V lost 1 base to trimming and J lost 9 bases, with 27 bases between them. In nucleotides, the CDR3 is TGCGCCAGCAGCCAAGTAACAGGGGCGGGGGGCCCCCCGGGGTCCCAGTACTTC. Translated: CASSQVTGAGGPPGSQYF.

This clonotype has a count of ten or more. The chain combines TRBV11-2 with TRBJ2-2; either TRBD1 or TRBD2 may supply D (5 bases each). CDR3 length equals 19 residues. Trimming stripped 5 bases from V and 5 bases from J, with 27 bases between. The germline V gene encodes CDR1 SGHAT and CDR2 FQNNGV. In DNA form, the CDR3 reads TGTGCCAGCAGCACATGGCACGATAGGGCCAGCGAGGGGACCGGGGAGCTGTTTTTT. Translated: CASSTWHDRASEGTGELFF.

This clonotype was seen a handful of times. In DNA, the CDR3 is TGTGCCAGCAGACACACAGCGAACACCGGGGAGCTGTTTTTT. Encoded protein: CASRHTANTGELFF. The chain employs TRBV5-6 and TRBJ2-2, with D uncertain. Germline V lookup: CDR1 SGHDT, CDR2 YYEEEE. V lost 5 bases to trimming and J lost 0 bases, with 8 bases between them. CDR3 length equals 14 residues.

This clonotype was observed many times. The genes are TRBV9 and TRBJ2-3; maybe TRBD1 (5 bases). The germline CDR1 and CDR2 sequences are SGDLS and YYNGEE. The ends were cut back, 0 bases at V and 4 bases at J, with 15 bases in the middle. CDR3 length: 16 residues. CDR3 sequence: CASSVGGHPVADTQYF. The CDR3 DNA is TGTGCCAGCAGCGTAGGCGGACACCCGGTGGCAGATACGCAGTATTTT.

In its sample, this clonotype was seen a few times. The rearrangement uses TRBV6-5 and TRBJ2-5; 8 bases map to TRBD1. The CDR3 runs to 14 residues. V trimming: 6 bases; J trimming: 5 bases; junction bases outside the gene matches: 8. Germline lookup yields CDR1 MNHEY and CDR2 SVGAGI. The CDR3 protein is CASRKTGVRETQYF. The CDR3 DNA follows: TGTGCCAGCAGGAAGACAGGGGTCAGGGAGACCCAGTACTTC.

This chain uses TRBV6-1 with TRBJ1-4; D gene unclear. Germline V CDR1 and CDR2: MNHNS, SASEGT. This CDR3 has 15 residues. V gave up 1 base and J gave up 3 bases, with 9 bases separating them. CDR3 loop: CASSEESYPNEKLFF. The CDR3 nucleotides are TGTGCCAGCAGTGAAGAGAGTTACCCTAATGAAAAACTGTTTTTT.

This clonotype has more than one count but fewer than ten. V is TRBV7-6 and J is TRBJ2-6; perhaps TRBD1 as D (5 bases). The CDR3 has 16 residues. The germline gives CDR1 SGHVS, CDR2 FNYEAQ. V lost 5 bases, J lost 3 bases, and 14 bases lay in between. The CDR3 sequence: CASSTQGFGGANVLTF. In DNA, the CDR3 is TGTGCCAGCAGCACCCAGGGTTTCGGTGGGGCCAACGTCCTGACTTTC.

The sample holds a few counts of this clonotype. The chain recombines TRBV20-1 with TRBJ2-3, with 10 bases matching TRBD2. The CDR3 contains 15 residues. The germline V gene has CDR1 DFQATT and CDR2 SNEGSKA (reference sequence). V dropped 5 bases and J dropped 2; count of bases not matched to a gene: 7. CDR3 region: CSAPRLAGVTDTQYF. In DNA, the CDR3 is TGCAGTGCTCCCCGACTAGCGGGTGTCACAGATACGCAGTATTTT.

This clonotype was seen many times. V gene TRBV4-2 combines with J gene TRBJ1-1; D is possibly TRBD1 (5 bases). In germline, CDR1 is LGHNA, CDR2 YNFKEQ. Trimming took 3 bases from V and 7 from J, leaving 15 bases between them. The CDR3 loop spans 14 amino acids. CDR3 coding DNA: TGTGCCAGCAGCCAGTCCGGAGGGGACCTTGAAGCTTTCTTT. Translating gives CASSQSGGDLEAFF.